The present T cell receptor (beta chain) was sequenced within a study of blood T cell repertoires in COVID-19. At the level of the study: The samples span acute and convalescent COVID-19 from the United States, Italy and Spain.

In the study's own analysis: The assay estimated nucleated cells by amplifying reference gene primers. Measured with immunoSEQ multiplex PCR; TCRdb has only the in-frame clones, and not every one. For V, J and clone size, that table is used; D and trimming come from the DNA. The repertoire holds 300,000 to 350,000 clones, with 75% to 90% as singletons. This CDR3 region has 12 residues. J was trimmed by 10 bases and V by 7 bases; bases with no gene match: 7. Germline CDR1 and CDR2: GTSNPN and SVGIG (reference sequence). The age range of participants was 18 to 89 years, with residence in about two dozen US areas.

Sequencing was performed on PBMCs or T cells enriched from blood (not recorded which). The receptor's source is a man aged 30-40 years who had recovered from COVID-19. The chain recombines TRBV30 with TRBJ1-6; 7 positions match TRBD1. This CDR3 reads CALDRVESPLHF. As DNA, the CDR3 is TGTGCCTTAGACAGGGTCGAGTCACCCCTCCACTTT. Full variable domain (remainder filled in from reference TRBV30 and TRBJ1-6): SQTIHQWPATLVQPVGSPLSLECTVEGTSNPNLYWYRQAAGRGLQLLFYSVGIGQISSEVPQNLSASRPQDRQFILSSKKLLLSDSGFYLCALDRVESPLHFGNGTRLTVT.